The rows below give T cell receptor beta chains drawn from one sample of a study of ipilimumab plus nivolumab after autologous stem cell transplantation. The method was immunoSEQ multiplex PCR; TCRdb's version includes in-frame clones alone and lacks a portion of them. In the table there are approximately 20,000 clones, under 75% of which are singletons. This specimen consisted of PBMCs, obtained in a trial of ipilimumab plus nivolumab as post-transplant consolidation. These TCRs come from a male donor with diffuse large B-cell lymphoma. CDR3s include the opening cysteine and the closing phenylalanine or tryptophan. A D gene is named only where the DNA matches it firmly. Size is omitted from some rows. Given values are once, few, many or a class for expanded clones.

d_gene: TRBD1
j_gene: TRBJ1-1
abundance: .
v_gene: TRBV7-9
CDR3aa: CASSTGTANTEAFF
CDR3nt: TGTGCCAGCAGCACCGGGACAGCGAACACTGAAGCTTTCTTT

d_gene: TRBD2
j_gene: TRBJ2-1
abundance: few
v_gene: TRBV28
CDR3aa: CASSFGGGVGNEQFF
CDR3nt: TGTGCCAGCAGTTTTGGGGGGGGAGTAGGTAATGAGCAGTTCTTC

d_gene: .
j_gene: TRBJ1-6
abundance: once
v_gene: TRBV9
CDR3aa: CASSVTGANSPLHF
CDR3nt: TGTGCCAGCAGCGTAACGGGGGCTAATTCACCCCTCCACTTT

d_gene: .
j_gene: TRBJ1-1
abundance: medium-sized
v_gene: TRBV2
CDR3aa: CASSEAENTEAFF
CDR3nt: TGTGCCAGCAGTGAGGCCGAGAACACTGAAGCTTTCTTT

d_gene: .
j_gene: TRBJ1-2
abundance: .
v_gene: TRBV19
CDR3aa: CASSIRTGEASYGYTF
CDR3nt: TGTGCCAGTAGTATAAGAACGGGGGAGGCCAGCTATGGCTACACCTTC

d_gene: .
j_gene: TRBJ2-1
abundance: .
v_gene: TRBV10-2
CDR3aa: CASSEQGGSEQFF
CDR3nt: TGCGCCAGCAGTGAGCAAGGGGGTAGTGAGCAGTTCTTC

d_gene: .
j_gene: TRBJ1-2
abundance: .
v_gene: TRBV30
CDR3aa: CAWSVFPRQVQGHTF
CDR3nt: TGTGCCTGGAGTGTATTCCCTCGACAGGTCCAGGGGCACACCTTC

d_gene: .
j_gene: TRBJ2-7
abundance: .
v_gene: TRBV5-8
CDR3aa: CASTRDPSGSYEQYF
CDR3nt: TGTGCCAGCACCAGAGACCCGTCGGGAAGCTACGAGCAGTACTTC

d_gene: TRBD1
j_gene: TRBJ1-4
abundance: .
v_gene: TRBV15
CDR3aa: CATSRMRQGAQEKLFF
CDR3nt: TGTGCCACCAGCCGGATGAGACAGGGGGCGCAAGAAAAACTGTTTTTT

d_gene: TRBD2
j_gene: TRBJ2-1
abundance: .
v_gene: TRBV10-1
CDR3aa: CASSHTSGYPDEQFF
CDR3nt: TGCGCCAGCAGTCACACTAGCGGGTACCCCGATGAGCAGTTCTTC

d_gene: .
j_gene: TRBJ2-7
abundance: few
v_gene: TRBV11-1
CDR3aa: CASSPDREGEQYF
CDR3nt: TGTGCCAGCAGTCCAGACAGGGAGGGCGAGCAGTACTTC

d_gene: TRBD1
j_gene: TRBJ2-5
abundance: .
v_gene: TRBV30
CDR3aa: CAWTIGTVTQETQYF
CDR3nt: TGTGCCTGGACGATCGGGACAGTGACACAAGAGACCCAGTACTTC

d_gene: .
j_gene: TRBJ2-5
abundance: .
v_gene: TRBV7-2
CDR3aa: CASSATGPNQETQYF
CDR3nt: TGTGCCAGCAGCGCCACGGGACCCAACCAAGAGACCCAGTACTTC

d_gene: .
j_gene: TRBJ1-2
abundance: .
v_gene: TRBV30
CDR3aa: CAWSVGPLGYTF
CDR3nt: TGTGCCTGGAGTGTTGGGCCTTTGGGCTACACCTTC

d_gene: .
j_gene: TRBJ1-1
abundance: .
v_gene: TRBV7-9
CDR3aa: CASSSHSSSQWNTEAFF
CDR3nt: TGTGCCAGCAGCTCCCACAGTTCCTCCCAGTGGAACACTGAAGCTTTCTTT

d_gene: .
j_gene: TRBJ2-3
abundance: few
v_gene: TRBV9
CDR3aa: CASSVQVGTDTQYF
CDR3nt: TGTGCCAGCAGCGTACAGGTAGGCACAGATACGCAGTATTTT

d_gene: .
j_gene: TRBJ1-2
abundance: .
v_gene: TRBV5-6
CDR3aa: CASVRWGSGGYTF
CDR3nt: TGTGCCAGCGTGCGATGGGGGTCGGGAGGCTACACCTTC

d_gene: TRBD1
j_gene: TRBJ2-3
abundance: .
v_gene: TRBV7-3
CDR3aa: CASSRGQGGDTQYF
CDR3nt: TGTGCCAGCAGCCGAGGACAGGGGGGAGATACGCAGTATTTT

d_gene: .
j_gene: TRBJ1-1
abundance: few
v_gene: TRBV6-5
CDR3aa: CASSNQRGTAFF
CDR3nt: TGTGCCAGCAGCAATCAGCGGGGGACGGCTTTCTTT

d_gene: TRBD1
j_gene: TRBJ1-2
abundance: .
v_gene: TRBV7-2
CDR3aa: CASSSGQDYGYTF
CDR3nt: TGTGCCAGCAGCTCCGGACAGGACTATGGCTACACCTTC

d_gene: .
j_gene: TRBJ2-1
abundance: .
v_gene: TRBV11-2
CDR3aa: CASSLELADEQFF
CDR3nt: TGTGCCAGCAGCTTGGAACTAGCTGATGAGCAGTTCTTC

d_gene: TRBD1
j_gene: TRBJ1-2
abundance: .
v_gene: TRBV9
CDR3aa: CASSAGTVVGYTF
CDR3nt: TGTGCCAGCAGCGCCGGGACAGTCGTCGGCTACACCTTC

d_gene: .
j_gene: TRBJ2-1
abundance: .
v_gene: TRBV20-1
CDR3aa: CSARDGSEQFF
CDR3nt: TGCAGTGCTAGAGATGGAAGTGAGCAGTTCTTC

d_gene: .
j_gene: TRBJ2-7
abundance: few
v_gene: TRBV21-1
CDR3aa: CASPDSGRAYEQYF
CDR3nt: TGTGCCAGCCCAGATTCCGGGAGGGCCTACGAGCAGTACTTC

d_gene: TRBD1
j_gene: TRBJ2-5
abundance: .
v_gene: TRBV29-1
CDR3aa: CSVEVGGAETQYF
CDR3nt: TGCAGCGTTGAAGTAGGGGGCGCAGAGACCCAGTACTTC

d_gene: TRBD1
j_gene: TRBJ2-7
abundance: .
v_gene: TRBV6-5
CDR3aa: CASSYRLQGFFYF
CDR3nt: TGTGCCAGCAGTTACCGGTTACAGGGGTTTTTTTACTTC

d_gene: .
j_gene: TRBJ2-1
abundance: .
v_gene: TRBV9
CDR3aa: CASSVVGTGHNEQFF
CDR3nt: TGTGCCAGCAGCGTAGTCGGGACGGGACACAATGAGCAGTTCTTC

d_gene: .
j_gene: TRBJ1-5
abundance: .
v_gene: TRBV5-8
CDR3aa: CASSPGLNQPQHF
CDR3nt: TGTGCCAGCAGTCCGGGGCTGAATCAGCCCCAGCATTTT

d_gene: .
j_gene: TRBJ1-5
abundance: .
v_gene: TRBV5-4
CDR3aa: CASSLDSGMPQHF
CDR3nt: TGTGCCAGCAGCTTGGATTCGGGGATGCCCCAGCATTTT

d_gene: .
j_gene: TRBJ2-1
abundance: once
v_gene: TRBV7-9
CDR3aa: CASSLSGDEQFF
CDR3nt: TGTGCCAGCAGCTTAAGTGGTGATGAGCAGTTCTTC

d_gene: TRBD2
j_gene: TRBJ2-1
abundance: .
v_gene: TRBV5-1
CDR3aa: CASSFVPGLARAEGQFF
CDR3nt: TGCGCCAGCAGCTTCGTTCCGGGACTAGCGCGGGCCGAGGGGCAGTTCTTC

d_gene: TRBD2
j_gene: TRBJ2-7
abundance: .
v_gene: TRBV5-4
CDR3aa: CASSQIGLAGSSYEQYF
CDR3nt: TGTGCCAGCAGCCAAATTGGACTAGCGGGGAGCTCCTACGAGCAGTACTTC

d_gene: .
j_gene: TRBJ1-3
abundance: few
v_gene: TRBV19
CDR3aa: CASSIDAGARGNTIYF
CDR3nt: TGTGCCAGTAGTATAGACGCAGGGGCTCGTGGAAACACCATATATTTT

d_gene: TRBD1
j_gene: TRBJ2-5
abundance: .
v_gene: TRBV20-1
CDR3aa: CSATGGETQYF
CDR3nt: TGCAGTGCAACAGGGGGAGAGACCCAGTACTTC

d_gene: .
j_gene: TRBJ1-4
abundance: once
v_gene: TRBV30
CDR3aa: CAWRTTQVANEKLFF
CDR3nt: TGTGCCTGGCGGACTACCCAAGTGGCTAATGAAAAACTGTTTTTT

d_gene: .
j_gene: TRBJ1-1
abundance: .
v_gene: TRBV6-5
CDR3aa: CASRDSRGREAFF
CDR3nt: TGTGCCAGCCGTGATTCCCGGGGACGGGAAGCTTTCTTT

d_gene: .
j_gene: TRBJ1-3
abundance: once
v_gene: TRBV6-1
CDR3aa: CASSEALAQGNTIYF
CDR3nt: TGTGCCAGCAGTGAAGCTCTGGCCCAAGGAAACACCATATATTTT

d_gene: TRBD2
j_gene: TRBJ2-3
abundance: .
v_gene: TRBV5-1
CDR3aa: CASSLNVAGEDTQYF
CDR3nt: TGCGCCAGCAGCTTAAATGTAGCGGGAGAAGATACGCAGTATTTT

d_gene: TRBD1
j_gene: TRBJ1-3
abundance: .
v_gene: TRBV7-9
CDR3aa: CASSQRDRNTGNTIYF
CDR3nt: TGTGCCAGCAGCCAAAGGGACAGGAATACTGGAAACACCATATATTTT

d_gene: .
j_gene: TRBJ1-1
abundance: once
v_gene: TRBV6-1
CDR3aa: CASSEGRANTEAFF
CDR3nt: TGTGCCAGCAGTGAAGGAAGGGCAAACACTGAAGCTTTCTTT

d_gene: TRBD2
j_gene: TRBJ2-7
abundance: .
v_gene: TRBV29-1
CDR3aa: CSVELAGSSYEQYF
CDR3nt: TGCAGCGTTGAGCTAGCGGGATCCTCCTACGAGCAGTACTTC

d_gene: .
j_gene: TRBJ1-2
abundance: .
v_gene: TRBV19
CDR3aa: CASSTPGTQYGYTF
CDR3nt: TGTGCCAGTAGTACTCCCGGGACCCAATATGGCTACACCTTC

d_gene: TRBD1
j_gene: TRBJ1-2
abundance: few
v_gene: TRBV29-1
CDR3aa: CSALFPRDRDGGYTF
CDR3nt: TGCAGCGCCCTTTTTCCCCGGGACAGGGACGGCGGCTACACCTTC

d_gene: .
j_gene: TRBJ1-2
abundance: few
v_gene: TRBV18
CDR3aa: CASSPRTDDGYTF
CDR3nt: TGTGCCAGCTCACCACGGACAGACGATGGCTACACCTTC

d_gene: .
j_gene: TRBJ1-6
abundance: few
v_gene: TRBV2
CDR3aa: CASSAINRDSPLHF
CDR3nt: TGTGCCAGCAGTGCCATAAACAGGGATTCACCCCTCCACTTT

d_gene: .
j_gene: TRBJ1-2
abundance: .
v_gene: TRBV6-4
CDR3aa: CASSDPQSLNYGYTF
CDR3nt: TGTGCCAGCAGTGACCCGCAAAGTCTTAACTATGGCTACACCTTC

d_gene: .
j_gene: TRBJ2-2
abundance: .
v_gene: TRBV5-6
CDR3aa: CASSFRDGTLTGELFF
CDR3nt: TGTGCCAGCAGCTTCCGGGACGGAACACTCACCGGGGAGCTGTTTTTT

d_gene: TRBD1
j_gene: TRBJ2-3
abundance: once
v_gene: TRBV4-2
CDR3aa: CASSQEGQDPRADTQYF
CDR3nt: TGTGCCAGCAGCCAGGAAGGACAGGATCCCCGGGCAGATACGCAGTATTTT

d_gene: TRBD1
j_gene: TRBJ1-1
abundance: .
v_gene: TRBV2
CDR3aa: CASNTRQGLNTEAFF
CDR3nt: TGTGCCAGCAACACCCGACAGGGCCTGAACACTGAAGCTTTCTTT

d_gene: .
j_gene: TRBJ1-4
abundance: .
v_gene: TRBV18
CDR3aa: CASSRAVNEKLFF
CDR3nt: TGTGCCAGCTCACGGGCCGTTAATGAAAAACTGTTTTTT

d_gene: .
j_gene: TRBJ1-1
abundance: .
v_gene: TRBV15
CDR3aa: CATSGGVNTEAFF
CDR3nt: TGTGCCACCAGCGGAGGGGTCAACACTGAAGCTTTCTTT

d_gene: TRBD2
j_gene: TRBJ2-3
abundance: .
v_gene: TRBV2
CDR3aa: CASSRTSGRSDTQYF
CDR3nt: TGTGCCAGCAGTCGGACTAGCGGGAGGAGTGATACGCAGTATTTT

d_gene: TRBD1
j_gene: TRBJ2-5
abundance: .
v_gene: TRBV5-1
CDR3aa: CASSSQGDLQTQYF
CDR3nt: TGCGCCAGCAGCTCACAGGGGGACCTCCAGACCCAGTACTTC